The TCR beta chain described here comes from a study of patients and donors after allogeneic stem cell transplantation. CDR3 length: 11 residues. Trimming removed 9 bases at V and 6 bases at J, with 11 bases between. TCRdb ran MiXCR on the RT-PCR reads and lists one entry per CDR3 protein. The sample has 800,000 to 1,000,000 distinct CDR3 sequences; about 20% are singletons. This receptor was taken from a human donor who was either an allogeneic HSCT recipient or a stem cell or donor lymphocyte infusion donor (not recorded which). It is not recorded whose cells these are; they may come from a transplant donor. The sample taken for sequencing was blood, either unsorted or a sorted T cell fraction (not recorded which). This sequence joins TRBV12-3 or TRBV12-4 and TRBJ1-2, with TRBD1 as a possible D gene (5 bases). CDR3 in amino acids: CASQGWNGYTF. For the CDR3, the DNA is TGTGCCAGTCAGGGCTGGAATGGCTACACCTTC.